This T cell receptor beta chain was captured by sequencing in a study of metastatic and nonmetastatic thyroid tumors. Study-level information: For malignant and benign thyroid patients, tumor or nodule tissue and blood were the sources whose repertoires were compared.

Germline V CDR1 and CDR2: WNHNN, SYGVQD (reference sequence). The CDR3 consists of 14 residues. V was clipped by 0 bases and J by 6 bases, with 11 bases between them. In its sample, this clone was seen many times. Not a single patient had been given any form of treatment at any point before undergoing thyroid surgery. MiXCR reprocessed the PCR reads for TCRdb. In the table there are approximately 31,000 clones, more than 25% of which are singletons. The sample was blood. This clonotype was obtained from a female donor with papillary thyroid cancer or a benign thyroid nodule (not recorded which). Some clones in this sample may be carry-over from other donors' samples. The chain uses TRBV10-1 and TRBJ1-1, with D unresolved. The chain's CDR3 is CASSESRGASEAFF. CDR3 DNA: TGCGCCAGCAGTGAGTCCCGTGGAGCGTCTGAAGCTTTCTTT.